The rows below give T cell receptor beta chains drawn from one sample of a study of blood T cell repertoires in COVID-19. Libraries were prepared by immunoSEQ multiplex PCR; TCRdb keeps only in-frame clonotypes and omits some of them. The table lists about 480,000 clones, 80% to 90% of them singletons, with 8% to 9.5% in the top ten. The material sequenced was PBMCs or T cells enriched from blood (not recorded which). These receptors originate from a woman aged 60 to 75 who had recovered from COVID-19. CDR3s include the opening cysteine and the closing phenylalanine or tryptophan. The D gene is left open where the match is weak. Not all rows give a size; the values are once, few, many and, for expanded clones, a class.

TRBV18	TRBJ1-2	-	-	CASSPGTGSYGYTF	TGTGCCAGCTCACCCGGCACAGGTTCTTATGGCTACACCTTC
TRBV6-4	TRBJ2-1	-	TRBD2	CASSDPAGGRNEQFF	TGTGCCAGCAGTGACCCAGCGGGGGGGCGGAATGAGCAGTTCTTC
TRBV29-1	TRBJ1-2	-	-	CSTGGVDYGYTF	TGCAGCACCGGGGGTGTTGACTATGGCTACACCTTC
TRBV5-1	TRBJ1-3	-	-	CASSLTGSGNTIYF	TGCGCCAGCAGCTTAACAGGCTCTGGAAACACCATATATTTT
TRBV6-4	TRBJ1-2	-	-	CASSPSSGNGGYTF	TGTGCCAGCAGTCCTTCCTCAGGGAACGGTGGCTACACCTTC
TRBV4-2	TRBJ1-5	once	TRBD1	CASSQEAGGNNQPQHF	TGTGCCAGCAGCCAAGAGGCAGGGGGTAACAATCAGCCCCAGCATTTT
TRBV30	TRBJ2-5	-	TRBD1	CAWSVRGQGQETQYF	TGTGCCTGGAGTGTACGCGGACAGGGCCAAGAGACCCAGTACTTC
TRBV5-4	TRBJ2-1	once	TRBD1	CASSLLPAGTGTYNEQFF	TGTGCCAGCAGCTTGCTGCCGGCCGGGACAGGGACCTACAATGAGCAGTTCTTC
TRBV5-1	TRBJ2-2	-	-	CASSLGQFTGELFF	TGCGCCAGCAGCCTAGGACAGTTCACCGGGGAGCTGTTTTTT
TRBV14	TRBJ1-5	-	-	CASSLPQDQPQHF	TGTGCCAGCAGCCTACCTCAGGATCAGCCCCAGCATTTT
TRBV4-1	TRBJ1-4	once	-	CASSQETRATNEKLFF	TGCGCCAGCAGCCAAGAGACCAGGGCAACTAATGAAAAACTGTTTTTT
TRBV7-6	TRBJ2-4	-	TRBD2	CASSLQPYAGVGNIQYF	TGTGCCAGCAGCTTACAACCTTACGCGGGGGTGGGGAACATTCAGTACTTC
TRBV5-1	TRBJ1-3	-	TRBD1	CASRPTGDGNTIYF	TGCGCCAGCAGGCCGACAGGGGATGGAAACACCATATATTTT
TRBV30	TRBJ1-5	-	-	CAWSGGHGNQPQHF	TGTGCCTGGAGTGGGGGACATGGCAATCAGCCCCAGCATTTT
TRBV7-9	TRBJ1-4	-	TRBD1	CASSPGQEPRKLFF	TGTGCCAGCAGCCCCGGACAGGAGCCCCGAAAACTGTTTTTT
TRBV23-1	TRBJ1-6	few	-	CASTLSQGLNSPLHF	TGCGCCAGCACACTTTCACAGGGATTGAACTCACCCCTCCACTTT
TRBV4-1	TRBJ1-5	-	-	CASSQETGEASNQPQHF	TGCGCCAGCAGCCAAGAGACAGGCGAAGCGAGCAATCAGCCCCAGCATTTT
TRBV7-9	TRBJ2-4	-	TRBD2	CASSLALSSGTKNIQYF	TGTGCCAGCAGCTTAGCGCTCAGTAGCGGGACTAAAAACATTCAGTACTTC
TRBV2	TRBJ1-2	-	TRBD1	CASSYNRGDSTNYGYTF	TGTGCCAGCAGCTACAACAGGGGGGACTCAACTAACTATGGCTACACCTTC
TRBV4-1	TRBJ1-2	-	-	CASSQGQTNYGYTF	TGCGCCAGCAGCCAAGGGCAGACTAACTATGGCTACACCTTC
TRBV7-2	TRBJ1-4	-	-	CASSLGLKRGEKLFF	TGTGCCAGCAGCTTGGGTCTAAAAAGGGGTGAAAAACTGTTTTTT
TRBV4-1	TRBJ2-3	-	TRBD2	CASSLRTSGGIPDTQYF	TGCGCCAGCAGCCTCAGGACTAGCGGGGGTATACCAGATACGCAGTATTTT
TRBV15	TRBJ2-3	-	TRBD2	CATSAGADTQYF	TGTGCCACCAGCGCGGGGGCAGATACGCAGTATTTT
TRBV3-1/TRBV3-2	TRBJ1-2	once	-	CASSPSWKGVGYTF	TGTGCCAGCAGCCCCTCGTGGAAGGGGGTTGGCTACACCTTC
TRBV5-6	TRBJ1-4	-	-	CASSPVGGGRNEKLFF	TGTGCCAGCAGCCCCGTGGGGGGGGGCAGAAATGAAAAACTGTTTTTT
TRBV7-6	TRBJ2-2	once	-	CASTTLQGGGELFF	TGTGCCAGCACCACTCTTCAGGGTGGCGGGGAGCTGTTTTTT
TRBV27	TRBJ2-1	-	TRBD1	CASSPGQGANNEQFF	TGTGCCAGCAGTCCAGGACAGGGGGCTAACAATGAGCAGTTCTTC
TRBV5-4	TRBJ2-5	-	TRBD2	CASSFKSGGQETQYF	TGTGCCAGCAGCTTCAAGTCGGGAGGCCAAGAGACCCAGTACTTC
TRBV11-2	TRBJ1-1	-	-	CASSLAFVGRNTEAFF	TGTGCCAGCAGCTTAGCGTTTGTAGGGAGGAACACTGAAGCTTTCTTT
TRBV6-5	TRBJ1-2	-	TRBD1	CASSRDRNDYGYTF	TGTGCCAGCAGCCGGGACAGGAACGACTATGGCTACACCTTC
TRBV10-3	TRBJ1-1	once	-	CAITGLMNTEAFF	TGTGCCATCACGGGACTTATGAACACTGAAGCTTTCTTT
TRBV24-1	TRBJ1-4	-	TRBD1	CATGDSYNEKLFF	TGTGCCACCGGGGACAGTTACAATGAAAAACTGTTTTTT
TRBV13	TRBJ1-5	-	-	CASSFGRGVSNQPQHF	TGTGCCAGCAGCTTCGGCCGGGGGGTTTCCAATCAGCCCCAGCATTTT
TRBV7-6	TRBJ1-6	-	TRBD1	CASSLARQGGSPLHF	TGTGCCAGCAGCTTAGCGCGACAGGGTGGATCACCCCTCCACTTT
TRBV6-1	TRBJ2-2	-	-	CASSEQSGWTGELFF	TGTGCCAGCAGTGAACAGTCAGGGTGGACCGGGGAGCTGTTTTTT
TRBV25-1	TRBJ1-2	few	-	CASTGNLVRGYTF	TGTGCCAGCACAGGGAATTTGGTCCGTGGCTACACCTTC
TRBV2	TRBJ2-7	few	TRBD2	CASRTRGGFVPLEQYF	TGTGCCAGCAGGACGCGGGGGGGCTTCGTGCCGCTCGAGCAGTACTTC
TRBV27	TRBJ1-6	-	-	CASSSLLITSSYNSPLHF	TGTGCCAGCAGTTCCCTCTTAATTACCAGCTCCTATAATTCACCCCTCCACTTT
TRBV19	TRBJ2-3	-	TRBD2	CASSLTSGGVGAQYF	TGTGCCAGTAGTCTGACTAGCGGGGGGGTCGGGGCGCAGTATTTT